The clone carrying this TCR beta chain was counted a single time. Its specificity is unknown. Researchers ran the PCR with 60 Vbeta and 13 Jbeta primers. Measured with immunoSEQ multiplex PCR; TCRdb has only the in-frame clones, and not every one. The table records fewer than 120,000 clones, over 65% of them present only once. This specimen comes from a study of cytomegalovirus exposure and HLA in healthy donors. Study-wide results and limits: HLA allele associations emerged for roughly 17,000 TCR beta sequences in a later analysis, at 0.05 false discovery rate.

The CDR3 consists of 12 residues. Trimming took off 11 bases at V and 1 base at J, with 8 bases between the two ends. Germline assignment: CDR1 MDHEN and CDR2 SYDVKM. This TCR was sampled from a woman in her 30s in good health and CMV-seronegative. The specimen sequenced was PBMCs. V usage is TRBV28 and J usage is TRBJ2-2, with D possibly matching TRBD2 (6 bases). Here the CDR3 DNA reads TGTGCCGGAGGGGAGAACACCGGGGAGCTGTTTTTT. Amino acid sequence: CAGGENTGELFF.